The 28 T cell receptor beta chains given below trace back to one sample, sequenced in a study of monozygotic twins with inflammatory bowel disease. TCRdb re-called the 5' RACE reads, yielding one record per CDR3 amino acid sequence without DNA. The sample table includes fewer than 400,000 distinct CDR3 sequences. The specimen was blood. The receptors come from a human donor with ulcerative colitis or Crohn's disease, or a healthy co-twin of an affected twin (not recorded which).

The chain combines TRBV5-1 with TRBJ2-2. Germline loops: CDR1 SGHRS, CDR2 YFSETQ. The CDR3 has 12 amino acids. CDR3 amino acids: CASSPPNGELFF. The full variable domain, rest sourced from reference TRBV5-1 and TRBJ2-2, is KAGVTQTPRYLIKTRGQQVTLSCSPISGHRSVSWYQQTPGQGLQFLFEYFSETQRNKGNFPGRFSGRQFSNSRSEMNVSTLELGDSALYLCASSPPNGELFFGEGSRLTVL.

The chain is built from TRBV12-3 or TRBV12-4 and TRBJ1-5. The CDR3 length is 14 residues. CDR3 amino acids: CASRDSSVNQPQHF.

V and J are TRBV6-5 and TRBJ1-2; checking the TCRdb D call of TRBD1 is not possible without DNA. Germline V gene data show CDR1 as MNHEY and CDR2 as SVGAGI. This CDR3 spans 14 amino acids. CDR3 protein: CASSNRGRNYGYTF.

The CDR3 region is CASSLAMRSGPYEQYF. The gene calls are TRBV5-1 and TRBJ2-7; with no DNA, the TCRdb D assignment of TRBD2 cannot be verified. CDR3 length: 16 amino acids. CDR1 and CDR2 (germline): SGHRS, YFSETQ.

The rearrangement joins TRBV5-1 to TRBJ2-7; the D gene TCRdb calls, TRBD1, cannot be checked with no DNA. CDR3 size: 15 residues. CDR1 is SGHRS, CDR2 YFSETQ, per germline. The CDR3 spells CASSFFPGQAYEQYF.

J is TRBJ1-4 and V is TRBV18; TCRdb indicates TRBD1, and absent DNA this call remains unverified. This CDR3 contains 13 residues. The germline V gene has CDR1 KGHSH and CDR2 LQKENI. CDR3 amino acids: CASSPTTGEKLFF.

The rearrangement joins TRBV5-1 to TRBJ2-7. The germline V gene has CDR1 SGHRS and CDR2 YFSETQ. This CDR3 has 14 residues. This chain's CDR3 is CASSFQATSEEQYF.

The CDR3 sequence: CASSQQGWAEAFF. The chain is built from TRBV6-6 and TRBJ1-1; no DNA is available, so the TRBD1 call from TCRdb remains unchecked. Germline loops: CDR1 MNHNY, CDR2 SVGAGI (reference sequence). The CDR3 covers 13 residues.

V gene TRBV20-1 combines with J gene TRBJ2-1; checking the TCRdb D call of TRBD2 is not possible without DNA. Germline CDR1 is DFQATT and CDR2 is SNEGSKA (reference sequence). The CDR3 is 12 amino acids. The CDR3 loop reads CSATPGLSEQFF.

CDR3 sequence reads: CASRSTGLRETQYF. This sequence joins TRBV7-9 and TRBJ2-5; TCRdb indicates TRBD1, and absent DNA this call remains unverified. The CDR3 runs to 14 residues. Per the germline V gene, CDR1 is SEHNR and CDR2 is FQNEAQ (reference sequence).

V gene TRBV6-2 or TRBV6-3 combines with J gene TRBJ2-2. Looked up from germline, CDR1 is MNHEY and CDR2 is SVGEGT. CDR3 length: 13 residues. The CDR3 spells CATNRRSAGELFF.

The rearrangement links TRBV20-1 to TRBJ2-2; lacking DNA, the TRBD1 call made by TCRdb goes unchecked. The CDR3 is 15 amino acids. Germline V gene lookup returns CDR1 DFQATT and CDR2 SNEGSKA (reference sequence). The CDR3 region is CSAREDPNRTGELFF.

The chain uses TRBV12-3 or TRBV12-4 and TRBJ1-3. The CDR3 runs to 15 residues. The CDR3 protein is CASSSPKLSGNTIYF.

V gene TRBV10-3 combines with J gene TRBJ1-4; the D call from TCRdb, TRBD1, cannot be confirmed without DNA. The CDR3 is 15 residues long. The germline CDR1 and CDR2 sequences are ENHRY and SYGVKD. The CDR3 spells CAISSTGTGIEKLFF.

This chain connects TRBV7-2 to TRBJ1-5; TCRdb's D call, TRBD1, is unchecked because there is no DNA. The germline CDR1 and CDR2 sequences are SGHTA and FQGNSA. The CDR3 is 14 residues long. CDR3: CASTFNQGAQPQHF. Using reference TRBV7-2 and TRBJ1-5 for the parts outside the CDR3, the full variable domain is GAGVSQSPSNKVTEKGKDVELRCDPISGHTALYWYRQSLGQGLEFLIYFQGNSAPDKSGLPSDRFSAERTGGSVSTLTIQRTQQEDSAVYLCASTFNQGAQPQHFGDGTRLSIL.

The rearrangement uses TRBV24-1 and TRBJ1-2. CDR1 and CDR2 from the germline V gene are KGHDR and SFDVKD. The CDR3 has 13 amino acids. CDR3 amino acids: CATSDQTVRGYTF.

The CDR3: CASSLLALGASTDTQYF. The chain has TRBV7-8 and TRBJ2-3; TCRdb lists TRBD2, though no DNA is available to test this call. Germline CDR1 reads SGHVS; CDR2 reads FQNEAQ. The CDR3 contains 17 residues.

The chain combines TRBV4-2 with TRBJ1-5; TCRdb returns TRBD1, unconfirmable since there is no DNA. Germline lookup yields CDR1 LGHNA and CDR2 YNFKEQ. This CDR3 region has 22 residues. CDR3 residues: CASSQVASSGGTFRYSNQPQHF.

J is TRBJ1-3 and V is TRBV3-1; TCRdb calls TRBD1, which cannot be checked without DNA. Germline V gene data show CDR1 as LGHDT and CDR2 as YNNKEL (reference sequence). The CDR3 is made up of 16 amino acids. This CDR3 is CASGTHGVGPGNTIYF.

This sequence joins TRBV6-1 and TRBJ1-2. CDR3 length: 16 amino acids. Germline V CDR1 and CDR2: MNHNS, SASEGT. The CDR3 sequence is CASNVRGTAWSYGYTF.

The chain carries TRBV9 and TRBJ1-5; no DNA is available, so the TRBD1 call from TCRdb remains unchecked. The germline V gene encodes CDR1 SGDLS and CDR2 YYNGEE. CDR3 length: 15 residues. The chain's CDR3 is CASSVQGNSNQPQHF.

The chain joins TRBV10-3 to TRBJ2-1. This CDR3 is 16 amino acids long. Germline-derived CDR1 and CDR2 are ENHRY and SYGVKD. CDR3 sequence: CAISESMQGSYNEQFF.

CDR3 sequence: CGPQARICHGYTF. The J gene is TRBJ1-2, the V gene TRBV5-1; TCRdb's D call of TRBD1 is untestable without DNA. Germline lookup yields CDR1 SGHRS and CDR2 YFSETQ. The CDR3 totals 13 residues.

The rearrangement uses TRBV29-1 and TRBJ2-1; TCRdb's D call, TRBD2, is unchecked because there is no DNA. Germline assignment: CDR1 SQVTM and CDR2 ANQGSEA. The CDR3 is made up of 14 amino acids. The CDR3 here is CSVRGGLAGNEQFF.

The chain combines TRBV6-2 or TRBV6-3 with TRBJ2-2. CDR3 length: 15 amino acids. Germline V CDR1 and CDR2: MNHEY, SVGEGT. The CDR3 sequence: CASNQNRRNTGELFF.

The chain uses TRBV11-2 and TRBJ2-3; there is no DNA to check the TCRdb D call of TRBD1. The CDR3 contains 16 residues. Germline assignment: CDR1 SGHAT and CDR2 FQNNGV. The CDR3 loop is CSSSLAHRDGSDTQYF.

The chain recombines TRBV7-2 with TRBJ2-5. Germline V CDR1 and CDR2: SGHTA, FQGNSA. CDR3 length: 13 residues. The CDR3 sequence: CASSLSKRETQYF.

This rearrangement joins TRBV2 to TRBJ2-3; the TCRdb D gene call, TRBD2, has no DNA to confirm it. Germline V gives CDR1 SNHLY, CDR2 FYNNEI. The CDR3 loop spans 16 amino acids. CDR3 amino acids: CASSEGTSGLPDTQYF.